This T cell receptor beta chain came from a study of blood T cell repertoires in COVID-19 (dated by TCRdb to the early 2020s). Regarding the complete study: Collaborator samples came from the United States, Italy and Spain and covered acute and convalescent phases of COVID-19. A freely available public database, intended as a resource for researchers studying the immune response to SARS-CoV-2, is where the repertoires were released. Subjects who had been exposed to COVID-19, were actively infected with it, or had recovered from it provided the deeply sampled blood TCRbeta repertoires that made up the dataset. Where available, HLA class I and class II types were taken from metadata supplied by the sample provider and were not determined by assay-based typing. Nearly every sample came with metadata listing a de-identified subject ID, COVID-19 status, age in years and sex. The prospective study material was composed of cDNA or gDNA derived from T cells, B-cell-depleted T cells, or PBMCs. Samples came from the ongoing ImmuneRACE study (first 160 participants) plus 1,254 subjects from 6 global collaborators.

The immunoSEQ Assay, a bias-controlled multiplex PCR, was used to amplify TCRbeta CDR3 regions from genomic DNA. Per the authors' processing: The number of nucleated cells in each sample was estimated from the amplification of reference gene primers within the assay. To quantify the absolute abundance of each unique TCRbeta CDR3 rearrangement, sequence reads were collapsed and filtered. For each sample, productive Simpson clonality was calculated as the square root of Simpson's diversity index over productive rearrangements. The clones in this table, taken by TCRdb from immuneACCESS, are in-frame only. Not every clone is retained; where verified, under half of the shortfall comes from an unresolved V gene, and the cause of the rest is unknown. V and J calls and clone size are those listed in that table; D and trimming were worked out from the DNA. This sample has around 200,000 clones in its table, and about 86% of those were observed once. The ten most abundant clones make up 3.5% to 4.5% of the sample.

What the research found in general, with its limitations: The quantity of clinical and demographic metadata differed by source and by participant and was supplied without curation.

The collaborating institutions used their own protocols to collect whole blood in K2EDTA tubes. Collaborator samples were shipped for TCRbeta analysis as frozen whole blood, isolated PBMCs, or DNA extracted from either sample type. A note on this clone: Its binding antigen is unknown. Within one base of it there is no much larger clone, and no base qualities were kept.

The germline V gene encodes CDR1 ENHRY and CDR2 SYGVKD. V sheds 4 bases and J sheds 5 bases, leaving 20 bases between their ends. The CDR3 has 17 amino acids, counting the end cysteine and phenylalanine. Just the 51-base CDR3 DNA is kept, in frame starting at base 1. What was sequenced was peripheral blood. The chain was built from TRBV10-3 and TRBJ2-2, and possibly TRBD1, on 5 matching bases. The TCR was taken from a young man with active or convalescent COVID-19. The CDR3 region: CAISAGAAPPATGELFF. Here is the DNA: TGTGCCATCAGTGCTGGGGCAGCGCCTCCCGCGACCGGGGAGCTGTTTTTT.